Included here is one T cell receptor beta chain sequence, with context. TCRdb's copy holds only in-frame clones and misses some; the assay was immunoSEQ multiplex PCR. This table holds about 2 million clones, about 95% found once. Terminally differentiated effector memory CD45RA+ cells were excluded by CCR7 positive selection of CD45RO-negative cells. The CDR3 is 13 residues long. J gave up 5 bases and V 5 bases, and 2 bases lay outside the gene matches. Per the germline V gene, CDR1 is GTSNPN and CDR2 is SVGIG (reference sequence). This sample is drawn from a study of shared clonotypes between healthy human individuals.

Material for sequencing was naive CD8+ T cells sorted from blood. The clonotype originates from a man younger than 35 in good health. The chain combines TRBV30 with TRBJ2-5, with 13 bases matching TRBD2. CDR3 in amino acids: CAWVLAGGETQYF. As DNA, the CDR3 is TGTGCCTGGGTACTAGCGGGAGGGGAGACCCAGTACTTC.